The 30 T cell receptor beta chains presented below share a single source sample, sequenced in a study of blood T cell repertoires in COVID-19. Profiled with immunoSEQ multiplex PCR; TCRdb holds only in-frame clones, not every one. This table has a few hundred thousand clones, around 80% appearing once. The specimen sequenced was peripheral blood. The receptors come from a woman in her 40s who had recovered from COVID-19.

V and J are TRBV6-5 and TRBJ1-5; 11 bases fit TRBD1. Germline V gene data show CDR1 as MNHEY and CDR2 as SVGAGI. Unmatched junction bases numbered 6, after V lost 7 bases and J lost 7 bases. The CDR3 contains 14 residues. As DNA, the CDR3 is TGTGCCAGCAAGACCGGGACAGGGGGACAGCCCCAGCATTTT. This encodes CASKTGTGGQPQHF.

The CDR3 reads CASSLGSGGRSTDTQYF. The CDR3 region has the DNA TGCGCCAGCAGCTTGGGCAGCGGGGGGCGCAGCACAGATACGCAGTATTTT. The V call is TRBV5-1, the J call TRBJ2-3; 9 positions match TRBD2. Germline V gives CDR1 SGHRS, CDR2 YFSETQ. This CDR3 has 17 residues. After removal of 0 bases from V and 0 bases from J, the junction contained 5 bases not matched to a gene.

This clone was seen once. V is TRBV6-2 or TRBV6-3 and J is TRBJ2-1; 13 nucleotides match TRBD2. The CDR3 is 16 amino acids. Trimming at V came to 4 bases and at J to 7 bases, leaving 7 bases not matched to a gene. Germline V gene data show CDR1 as MNHEY and CDR2 as SVGEGT. The CDR3 sequence is CASSSPRTSGGNEQFF. The CDR3 DNA reads TGTGCCAGCAGTTCTCCCCGGACTAGCGGGGGAAATGAGCAGTTCTTC.

V is TRBV7-8 and J is TRBJ2-5; possible D gene TRBD2, 5 bases. From germline, CDR1 is SGHVS and CDR2 FQNEAQ. The ends were cut back, 1 base at V and 5 bases at J, with 8 bases in the middle. This CDR3 region has 13 residues. CDR3 bases: TGTGCCAGCAGCTTAGTTGGGGAGGAGACCCAGTACTTC. Protein product: CASSLVGEETQYF.

The chain couples TRBV21-1 to TRBJ2-6; TRBD1 was called by the table and not checked on the DNA. TRBV21-1 is noted as a pseudogene. The CDR3 runs 17 residues. CDR3 in amino acids: CASSRGTGGAGANVLTF. For the CDR3, the DNA is TGTGCCAGCAGCAGAGGGACAGGGGGTGCTGGGGCCAACGTCCTGACTTTC.

This sequence joins TRBV6-5 and TRBJ1-1, with 7 bases matching TRBD1. V was clipped by 6 bases and J by 7 bases; unmatched bases: 2. The CDR3 consists of 11 residues. Germline loops: CDR1 MNHEY, CDR2 SVGAGI. The CDR3 reads CASRTGYEAFF. For the CDR3, the DNA is TGTGCCAGCAGGACAGGGTATGAAGCTTTCTTT.

V gene TRBV7-9 combines with J gene TRBJ2-6, with a tentative D call TRBD2 (6 bases). From germline, CDR1 is SEHNR and CDR2 FQNEAQ (reference sequence). There are 18 residues in the CDR3. Trimming pared 3 bases from V and 1 base from J, leaving 16 bases between. The CDR3 loop reads CASSFTSLTGSGANVLTF. The CDR3 DNA is TGTGCCAGCAGCTTTACTAGCCTCACCGGTTCTGGGGCCAACGTCCTGACTTTC.

The chain has TRBV19 and TRBJ1-1, with 9 bases identical to TRBD1. The CDR3 length is 17 residues. V lost 5 bases and J lost 3; bases outside the gene matches: 13. The germline gives CDR1 LNHDA, CDR2 SQIVND (reference sequence). As DNA, the CDR3 is TGTGCCAGTAGTTCCACCGGGACAGGGAAGGTCTACACTGAAGCTTTCTTT. Its translation: CASSSTGTGKVYTEAFF.

The sample holds a few counts of this clone. CDR3 sequence: CASQGGAQETQYF. The CDR3 nucleotides read TGTGCCAGTCAGGGCGGGGCTCAAGAGACCCAGTACTTC. The J gene is TRBJ2-5, the V gene TRBV19; a possible D gene is TRBD2 (6 bases). Germline V gene data show CDR1 as LNHDA and CDR2 as SQIVND (reference sequence). CDR3 length equals 13 residues. Deletions cut 8 bases from V and 2 bases from J, with 12 bases between. Complete variable domain (other parts from reference TRBV19 and TRBJ2-5): DGGITQSPKYLFRKEGQNVTLSCEQNLNHDAMYWYRQDPGQGLRLIYYSQIVNDFQKGDIAEGYSVSREKKESFPLTVTSAQKNPTAFYLCASQGGAQETQYFGPGTRLLVL.

The rearrangement joins TRBV30 to TRBJ2-5, with 9 bases fitting TRBD2. The germline V gene has CDR1 GTSNPN and CDR2 SVGIG (reference sequence). Losses at the gene ends were 0 bases for V and 5 bases for J; bases not matched to a gene: 10. CDR3 size: 16 residues. The CDR3 reads CAWSVGLDSGGETQYF. DNA of the CDR3: TGTGCCTGGAGTGTTGGGTTGGACAGCGGGGGGGAGACCCAGTACTTC.

The chain joins TRBV7-9 to TRBJ2-5; D is uncertain. Germline CDR1 is SEHNR and CDR2 is FQNEAQ (reference sequence). V lost 0 bases and J 7 bases, leaving 18 bases between the germline ends. The CDR3 contains 16 residues. The CDR3 loop is CASSLAFFGRIVTQYF. In DNA form, the CDR3 reads TGTGCCAGCAGCTTAGCTTTCTTCGGCAGGATAGTGACCCAGTACTTC.

This clone was detected only once. CDR3 residues: CATSEGAGAVDTQYF. CDR3 nucleotides: TGTGCCACCAGTGAGGGAGCGGGGGCCGTAGATACGCAGTATTTT. This chain links TRBV24-1 with TRBJ2-3; the match to TRBD2 covers 8 bases. V gave up 4 bases and J gave up 5 bases; unmatched junction bases: 7. The CDR3 runs 15 residues. Germline CDR1 is KGHDR and CDR2 is SFDVKD.

The chain uses TRBV4-3 and TRBJ1-2; D is uncertain. Germline V lookup: CDR1 LGHNA, CDR2 YSLEER. CDR3 size: 12 residues. V shed 0 bases and J shed 14 bases, with 13 bases lying between them. The CDR3 DNA sequence: TGCGCCAGCAGCCAAGATTTAATTTCTAGGACCTTC. It specifies CASSQDLISRTF.

This clone has just a few counts. The V and J genes are TRBV2 and TRBJ2-2; 8 bases are shared with TRBD2. The CDR3 has 15 residues. CDR1 is SNHLY, CDR2 FYNNEI, per germline. J lost 5 bases, V lost 6 bases, and 8 bases had no gene match. As DNA, the CDR3 is TGTGCCAGCAGAAAGGGACTAGGCGGGACCGGGGAGCTGTTTTTT. This gives the protein CASRKGLGGTGELFF.

J is TRBJ2-2 and V is TRBV19; TRBD1 agrees at 10 bases. After removal of 5 bases from V and 7 bases from J, the junction contained 10 bases not matched to a gene. From germline, CDR1 is LNHDA and CDR2 SQIVND (reference sequence). CDR3 length: 16 amino acids. CDR3: CASSPRQGAIGGELFF. CDR3 nucleotide sequence: TGTGCCAGTAGTCCCCGACAGGGGGCGATAGGCGGGGAGCTGTTTTTT.

This sequence joins TRBV7-9 and TRBJ1-1; D is perhaps TRBD1 (5 bases). This CDR3 region has 13 residues. From germline, CDR1 is SEHNR and CDR2 FQNEAQ (reference sequence). With 7 bases removed from V and 3 bases from J, the gap between germline ends came to 12 bases. The CDR3 loop reads CASNPQAYTEAFF. The CDR3 bases are TGTGCCAGCAACCCACAGGCGTACACTGAAGCTTTCTTT.

The V gene is TRBV11-2, the J gene TRBJ2-3; possibly TRBD2 for D (5 bases). The CDR3 loop spans 17 amino acids. Trimming cost V 5 bases and J 4 bases, with 22 bases left between them. Germline loops: CDR1 SGHAT, CDR2 FQNNGV. CDR3 region: CASSQTETRVGADTQYF. The CDR3 coding sequence is TGTGCCAGCAGCCAAACGGAAACACGCGTGGGAGCAGATACGCAGTATTTT. Drawing the rest from reference TRBV11-2 and TRBJ2-3, the complete variable domain is EAGVAQSPRYKIIEKRQSVAFWCNPISGHATLYWYQQILGQGPKLLIQFQNNGVVDDSQLPKDRFSAERLKGVDSTLKIQPAKLEDSAVYLCASSQTETRVGADTQYFGPGTRLTVL.

The genes are TRBV15 and TRBJ2-3; 8 bases agree with TRBD2. The junction had 14 bases not matched to a gene; V was cut back by 5 bases and J by 1 base. Germline V gives CDR1 LNHNV, CDR2 YYDKDF (reference sequence). CDR3 length equals 18 residues. CDR3 loop: CATSLSSPGGAGTDTQYF. The CDR3 nucleotides are TGTGCCACCAGCTTAAGTTCCCCCGGGGGGGCGGGCACAGATACGCAGTATTTT. Full variable domain (missing parts from reference TRBV15 and TRBJ2-3): DAMVIQNPRYQVTQFGKPVTLSCSQTLNHNVMYWYQQKSSQAPKLLFHYYDKDFNNEADTPDNFQSRRPNTSFCFLDIRSPGLGDTAMYLCATSLSSPGGAGTDTQYFGPGTRLTVL.

The rearrangement links TRBV2 to TRBJ1-6; 9 bases map to TRBD1. The V and J ends lost 1 base and 4 bases, in that order; junction bases with no gene match: 5. Germline V lookup: CDR1 SNHLY, CDR2 FYNNEI. There are 17 residues in the CDR3. The CDR3 reads CASSEEGQGLYNSPLHF. CDR3 in DNA: TGTGCCAGCAGTGAAGAGGGACAGGGCCTTTATAATTCACCCCTCCACTTT.

The V call is TRBV2, the J call TRBJ2-3; D perhaps matches TRBD2 (5 bases). This CDR3 region has 13 residues. The V end lost 10 bases, the J end lost 1 base, and 12 bases lay between the germline ends. CDR1 SNHLY and CDR2 FYNNEI come from the germline V gene. The CDR3 reads CATNGVGTDTQYF. Written as DNA, the CDR3 is TGTGCCACCAACGGGGTTGGCACAGATACGCAGTATTTT.

The gene calls are TRBV3-1 (or the pseudogene TRBV3-2) and TRBJ2-6; D is uncertain. The CDR3 extends over 15 amino acids. CDR1 and CDR2 from the germline V gene are LGHDT and YNNKEL (reference sequence). V lost 6 bases and J 0 bases, leaving 9 bases between the germline ends. The CDR3 nucleotides read TGTGCCAGCAGGCCTACCGACTCTGGGGCCAACGTCCTGACTTTC. Amino acids: CASRPTDSGANVLTF.

This clone came up once. The V and J genes are TRBV6-6 and TRBJ2-7; TRBD1 might be the D (6 bases). This CDR3 region has 14 residues. The ends were cut back, 5 bases at V and 2 bases at J, with 13 bases in the middle. Germline V CDR1 and CDR2: MNHNY, SVGAGI (reference sequence). CDR3 loop: CASSLRQAPYEQYF. The CDR3 DNA sequence: TGTGCCAGCAGTCTCAGACAGGCGCCCTACGAGCAGTACTTC.

V usage is TRBV6-1 and J usage is TRBJ1-2; D is unresolved. The germline V and J ends were trimmed by 5 bases and 6 bases, with 4 bases remaining between them. This CDR3 spans 10 amino acids. Germline V gene lookup returns CDR1 MNHNS and CDR2 SASEGT. CDR3 sequence reads: CASSSNGYTF. CDR3 coding DNA: TGTGCCAGCAGTTCAAATGGCTACACCTTC.

V and J are TRBV4-3 and TRBJ2-7; D not resolved. Germline V lookup: CDR1 LGHNA, CDR2 YSLEER. V was pared by 2 bases and J by 7 bases, with 12 bases between. This CDR3 is 13 amino acids long. CDR3 nucleotides: TGCGCCAGCAGCCAAAGAATGGGCGTGGAGCAGTACTTC. Encoded protein: CASSQRMGVEQYF.

V usage is TRBV9 and J usage is TRBJ1-3; perhaps TRBD1 as D (5 bases). This CDR3 is built from 16 residues. V gave up 0 bases and J gave up 6 bases, with 16 bases separating them. CDR1 is SGDLS, CDR2 YYNGEE, per germline. CDR3 DNA sequence: TGTGCCAGCAGCGTAGGGACAACGGTCCCCGTAAACACCATATATTTT. It translates to CASSVGTTVPVNTIYF.

The chain uses TRBV27 and TRBJ2-7; D ambiguous. The CDR3 runs 13 residues. CDR1 is MNHEY and CDR2 is SMNVEV in the germline V gene (reference sequence). V was shortened by 6 bases and J by 0 bases, with 9 bases between the two germline ends. The CDR3 spells CASRSQSSYEQYF. DNA of the CDR3: TGTGCCAGCAGGTCACAGAGCTCCTACGAGCAGTACTTC.

The chain combines TRBV7-6 with TRBJ2-5; TRBD2 aligns across 8 bases. J lost 4 bases, V lost 5 bases, and 9 bases had no gene match. Per the germline V gene, CDR1 is SGHVS and CDR2 is FNYEAQ. The CDR3 consists of 15 residues. Here the CDR3 reads CASSPGGAPGETQYF. The DNA for the CDR3 is TGTGCCAGCAGCCCCGGGGGGGCCCCCGGAGAGACCCAGTACTTC.

On this clone itself: The identical CDR3 is also encoded by other nucleotide sequences in the sample. The chain is built from TRBV6-6 and TRBJ2-3; 7 positions agree with TRBD1. Germline values: CDR1 MNHNY, CDR2 SVGAGI (reference sequence). CDR3 length: 15 amino acids. Trimming removed 2 bases from V and 0 bases from J; junction bases left unmatched: 2. The DNA of the CDR3 is TGTGCCAGCAGTTACGGGACAGCAAGCACAGATACGCAGTATTTT. As protein: CASSYGTASTDTQYF.

V and J are TRBV11-2 and TRBJ2-5; 9 positions agree with TRBD2. Unmatched junction bases numbered 8, after V lost 2 bases and J lost 4 bases. CDR3 size: 16 residues. Per the germline V gene, CDR1 is SGHAT and CDR2 is FQNNGV. CDR3 sequence (DNA): TGTGCCAGCAGCTTAACTCTAGCGGGGTTGGCAGAGACCCAGTACTTC. Protein: CASSLTLAGLAETQYF.

This sequence joins TRBV6-5 and TRBJ1-2, with 10 bases that match TRBD1. The CDR3 runs 14 residues. CDR1 and CDR2 (germline): MNHEY, SVGAGI. V lost 7 bases and J lost 2; bases outside the gene matches: 4. CDR3 DNA: TGTGCCAGCATGATGGGACAGGGGAACTATGGCTACACCTTC. Amino acids: CASMMGQGNYGYTF.